The 26 T cell receptor beta chains below were found in one sample sequenced in a study of blood T cell repertoires in COVID-19. Repertoires were generated with immunoSEQ multiplex PCR, while TCRdb's copy carries only in-frame clones and drops some. The data show about 270,000 clones, 80% to 90% seen once. Sequences were obtained from peripheral blood. The receptors derive from a woman aged 65 to 85 with acute or convalescent COVID-19.

The chain links TRBV5-1 to TRBJ2-3, with D possibly matching TRBD2 (6 bases). Trimming took off 2 bases at V and 5 bases at J, with 12 bases between the two ends. CDR3 size: 14 residues. In germline, CDR1 is SGHRS, CDR2 YFSETQ. CDR3 sequence reads: CASSFGWREDTQYF. As DNA, the CDR3 is TGCGCCAGCAGCTTCGGGTGGCGGGAAGATACGCAGTATTTT.

The J gene is TRBJ1-1, the V gene TRBV6-5, with no clear D. Deletions cut 11 bases from V and 2 bases from J, with 21 bases between. This CDR3 is built from 15 residues. Germline values: CDR1 MNHEY, CDR2 SVGAGI. CDR3 sequence: CAGGSGDLINTEAFF. CDR3 nucleotide sequence: TGTGCCGGCGGGAGCGGGGATTTGATCAACACTGAAGCTTTCTTT.

Here the CDR3 reads CASSENRAETQYF. The DNA of the CDR3 is TGTGCCAGCAGTGAAAACAGGGCAGAGACCCAGTACTTC. The V gene is TRBV2, the J gene TRBJ2-5; the D gene is possibly TRBD1 (6 bases). CDR1 and CDR2 (germline): SNHLY, FYNNEI. This CDR3 region has 13 residues. Trimming took off 2 bases at V and 4 bases at J, with 8 bases between the two ends.

The V gene is TRBV7-3, the J gene TRBJ1-1, with D hard to call. The CDR3 is 12 residues long. Germline loops: CDR1 SGHTA, CDR2 FQGTGA. V lost 2 bases and J lost 8, with 9 bases in between. The CDR3, as DNA: TGTGCCAGCAGCTTAGACGGGTACGAAGCTTTCTTT. It specifies CASSLDGYEAFF.

This clone was picked up one time. The rearrangement uses TRBV5-6 and TRBJ1-1; TRBD1 might be the D (5 bases). This CDR3 is 15 amino acids long. With 0 bases removed from V and 0 bases from J, the gap between germline ends came to 9 bases. Germline loops: CDR1 SGHDT, CDR2 YYEEEE. The CDR3 nucleotides read TGTGCCAGCAGCTTGGTAGGGGCGATGAACACTGAAGCTTTCTTT. Translating it yields CASSLVGAMNTEAFF.

The rearrangement joins TRBV30 to TRBJ2-1, with 7 bases fitting TRBD1. After removal of 0 bases from V and 10 bases from J, the junction contained 3 bases not matched to a gene. The germline gives CDR1 GTSNPN, CDR2 SVGIG (reference sequence). This CDR3 is built from 12 residues. The CDR3 loop reads CAWSVRGGEQFF. The CDR3 coding sequence is TGTGCCTGGAGTGTAAGAGGGGGCGAGCAGTTCTTC. The whole variable domain, remainder taken from reference TRBV30 and TRBJ2-1, is SQTIHQWPATLVQPVGSPLSLECTVEGTSNPNLYWYRQAAGRGLQLLFYSVGIGQISSEVPQNLSASRPQDRQFILSSKKLLLSDSGFYLCAWSVRGGEQFFGPGTRLTVL.

In regard to this clone: This specimen includes other DNA sequences encoding the same CDR3. V and J are TRBV19 and TRBJ2-5, with TRBD2 matching over 14 bases. This CDR3 spans 17 amino acids. Germline V CDR1 and CDR2: LNHDA, SQIVND (reference sequence). Germline trimming cut 3 bases from V and 4 bases from J; bases unmatched to any gene: 7. Written as DNA, the CDR3 is TGTGCCAGTAGTATGGGGGGACTAGCGGGGGCCCTAGAGACCCAGTACTTC. Residues: CASSMGGLAGALETQYF.

This clone occurred once. The chain is built from TRBV11-2 and TRBJ2-7; D is unresolved. CDR3 length: 14 amino acids. Germline V CDR1 and CDR2: SGHAT, FQNNGV. V dropped 1 base and J dropped 7 bases, with 14 bases sitting between them. The CDR3 DNA sequence: TGTGCCAGCAGCTTAGTACGCGGCGGTGGAGAGCAGTACTTC. The encoded protein is CASSLVRGGGEQYF.

The chain uses TRBV12-5 and TRBJ2-2; D not resolved. The germline gives CDR1 LGHNT, CDR2 FRNRAP. This CDR3 contains 13 residues. Deletions cut 7 bases from V and 2 bases from J, with 8 bases between. CDR3 bases: TGTGCTAGTGCTCAGATCAACACCGGGGAGCTGTTTTTT. This codes for CASAQINTGELFF.

In its sample, this clone was seen a few times. This sequence joins TRBV12-3 or TRBV12-4 and TRBJ2-7; no clear D gene. V was pared by 8 bases and J by 2 bases, with 13 bases between. The CDR3 contains 13 residues. DNA of the CDR3: TGTGCCAGCTCGATCAGGCGACCCTACGAGCAGTACTTC. Its protein is CASSIRRPYEQYF.

Here the CDR3 reads CASSQTPGQGAGELFF. The CDR3 DNA follows: TGTGCCAGCAGCCAGACGCCGGGACAGGGTGCCGGGGAGCTGTTTTTT. The chain couples TRBV3-1 (or the pseudogene TRBV3-2) to TRBJ2-2; 9 nucleotides agree with TRBD1. The V gene's germline CDR1 is LGHDT and CDR2 YNNKEL (reference sequence). The V segment lost 3 bases and the J segment 6 bases; nucleotides outside the gene matches: 8. This CDR3 region has 16 residues.

This chain uses TRBV11-2 with TRBJ2-1, with a possible D match to TRBD1 (6 bases). Trimming took off 2 bases at V and 7 bases at J, with 15 bases between the two ends. The CDR3 totals 15 residues. Germline CDR1 reads SGHAT; CDR2 reads FQNNGV. This CDR3 is CASSLRGPTGNEQFF. CDR3 sequence (DNA): TGTGCCAGCAGCTTAAGGGGCCCTACAGGGAATGAGCAGTTCTTC.

In its sample, this clone was seen once. This chain links TRBV6-1 with TRBJ2-7; maybe TRBD1 (5 bases). This CDR3 is built from 13 residues. CDR1 is MNHNS, CDR2 SASEGT, per germline. V was pared by 3 bases and J by 2 bases, with 8 bases between. The CDR3 nucleotides are TGTGCCAGCAGTGAGACAGAGACCTACGAGCAGTACTTC. Translation gives CASSETETYEQYF.

The chain employs TRBV29-1 and TRBJ1-1; 9 bases are shared with TRBD1. The CDR3 is made up of 14 amino acids. J lost 5 bases, V lost 7 bases, and 11 bases had no gene match. Germline CDR1 reads SQVTM; CDR2 reads ANQGSEA. As DNA, the CDR3 is TGCAGCGCTGGGGGGGGACAGGGAGAAACTGAAGCTTTCTTT. Residues: CSAGGGQGETEAFF.

As for this clone: One end of the junction is discordant with germline, which a read error may explain. The chain carries TRBV4-1 and TRBJ1-2; no definite D call. Germline assignment: CDR1 MGHRA and CDR2 YSYEKL. This CDR3 has 15 residues. Written as DNA, the CDR3 is TGCGCCAGCAGCCAAGATGTTTGGAGCACCCTCGGAGCGAGCTTC. It specifies CASSQDVWSTLGASF.

This clone is judged large. This sequence joins TRBV9 and TRBJ1-1, with D hard to call. V was shortened by 4 bases and J by 5 bases, with 18 bases between the two germline ends. In germline, CDR1 is SGDLS, CDR2 YYNGEE. This CDR3 has 15 amino acids. The CDR3 sequence is CASSSDATVRTEAFF. As DNA, the CDR3 is TGTGCCAGCAGCTCCGATGCAACAGTCCGGACTGAAGCTTTCTTT. Variable domain in full (rest from reference TRBV9 and TRBJ1-1): DSGVTQTPKHLITATGQRVTLRCSPRSGDLSVYWYQQSLDQGLQFLIQYYNGEERAKGNILERFSAQQFPDLHSELNLSSLELGDSALYFCASSSDATVRTEAFFGQGTRLTVV.

The chain recombines TRBV11-3 with TRBJ2-3; 11 positions agree with TRBD2. V trimming: 1 base; J trimming: 1 base; junction bases outside the gene matches: 4. This CDR3 comprises 17 residues. Germline lookup yields CDR1 SGHNT and CDR2 YENEEA. The CDR3 bases are TGTGCCAGCAGCTTAGTTCCGACTAGCGGGGGCACAGATACGCAGTATTTT. Residues: CASSLVPTSGGTDTQYF.

CDR3 amino acids: CASSPMTSGIPDTQYF. The CDR3 region has the DNA TGCGCCAGCAGCCCGATGACTAGCGGTATACCAGATACGCAGTATTTT. The chain joins TRBV5-1 to TRBJ2-3; 9 positions match TRBD2. Germline CDR1 is SGHRS and CDR2 is YFSETQ. The CDR3 has 16 residues. The trim removed 4 bases at V and 4 bases at J, leaving 10 bases unmatched. Complete variable domain (other parts from reference TRBV5-1 and TRBJ2-3): KAGVTQTPRYLIKTRGQQVTLSCSPISGHRSVSWYQQTPGQGLQFLFEYFSETQRNKGNFPGRFSGRQFSNSRSEMNVSTLELGDSALYLCASSPMTSGIPDTQYFGPGTRLTVL.

The genes are TRBV5-6 and TRBJ2-2; 12 positions agree with TRBD2. CDR1 and CDR2 from the germline V gene are SGHDT and YYEEEE. There are 15 residues in the CDR3. The V gene end was trimmed by 1 base and the J gene end by 5 bases; junction bases not matched to a gene: 0. The CDR3 DNA is TGTGCCAGCAGCTTGACTAGCGGGGGGACCGGGGAGCTGTTTTTT. Protein sequence: CASSLTSGGTGELFF.

This sequence joins TRBV18 and TRBJ1-5, with 9 bases fitting TRBD1. The CDR3 is made up of 16 amino acids. Germline CDR1 KGHSH, CDR2 LQKENI. J gave up 7 bases and V 6 bases, and 13 bases lay outside the gene matches. The CDR3 loop is CASSGPRRTGDQPQHF. For the CDR3, the DNA is TGTGCCAGCTCCGGCCCCCGAAGGACAGGGGACCAGCCCCAGCATTTT. Full variable domain (rest looked up from reference TRBV18 and TRBJ1-5): NAGVMQNPRHLVRRRGQEARLRCSPMKGHSHVYWYRQLPEEGLKFMVYLQKENIIDESGMPKERFSAEFPKEGPSILRIQQVVRGDSAAYFCASSGPRRTGDQPQHFGDGTRLSIL.

V and J are TRBV18 and TRBJ2-3; a possible D gene is TRBD1 (8 bases). The germline V gene has CDR1 KGHSH and CDR2 LQKENI. There are 14 residues in the CDR3. V gave up 5 bases and J gave up 3 bases, with 12 bases separating them. The CDR3, as DNA: TGTGCCAGCTCATCACAGGGGGGGACAGATACGCAGTATTTT. Translating it yields CASSSQGGTDTQYF.

The chain has TRBV6-1 and TRBJ1-1, with TRBD1 as a possible D gene (6 bases). Germline V CDR1 and CDR2: MNHNS, SASEGT. Trimming left V 0 bases short and J 2 bases short, with 34 bases between. CDR3 length: 23 amino acids. CDR3: CASSEATKWWDNNGGRTNTEAFF. For the CDR3, the DNA is TGTGCCAGCAGTGAAGCGACTAAATGGTGGGATAATAATGGGGGCAGGACCAACACTGAAGCTTTCTTT.

As to this clone: Sequence at one end of the junction differs from germline and may be a read error. The CDR3 sequence is CASSLKPSENTIYF. DNA for the CDR3: TGCGCCAGCAGCTTGAAGCCATCTGAAAACACCATATATTTT. This chain links TRBV5-1 with TRBJ1-3; D call uncertain. This CDR3 spans 14 amino acids. In germline, CDR1 is SGHRS, CDR2 YFSETQ.

The chain joins TRBV7-3 to TRBJ1-1, with TRBD1 as a possible D gene (6 bases). CDR1 is SGHTA and CDR2 is FQGTGA in the germline V gene. The CDR3 loop spans 17 amino acids. V was clipped by 2 bases and J by 5 bases, with 21 bases between them. The CDR3 here is CASSLRRGAIGGTEAFF. The CDR3 DNA follows: TGTGCCAGCAGCTTACGTCGGGGGGCGATAGGTGGGACTGAAGCTTTCTTT.

This sequence joins TRBV3-1 (or the pseudogene TRBV3-2) and TRBJ1-1; no firm D call. This CDR3 region has 16 residues. V dropped 2 bases and J dropped 1 base, with 14 bases sitting between them. Per germline, CDR1 LGHDT and CDR2 YNNKEL (reference sequence). CDR3 nucleotides: TGTGCCAGCAGCCAAACCCGTACCTCGGGGAACACTGAAGCTTTCTTT. Protein product: CASSQTRTSGNTEAFF.

This clone was seen only once. The V call is TRBV6-2 or TRBV6-3, the J call TRBJ1-5; D is unclear. The germline V gene has CDR1 MNHEY and CDR2 SVGEGT. Trimming took off 0 bases at V and 1 base at J, with 13 bases between the two ends. The CDR3 extends over 17 amino acids. CDR3 sequence reads: CASSYSMGRGSNQPQHF. CDR3 nucleotides: TGTGCCAGCAGTTACTCGATGGGGAGAGGAAGCAATCAGCCCCAGCATTTT.